A single sample is the source of the 9 T cell receptor beta chains below, sequenced in a study of T cell responses to AZD1222 COVID-19 vaccine. The assay was immunoSEQ multiplex PCR, and TCRdb's table has in-frame clones only and misses some. The profile shows 130,000 to 150,000 clones, around nine tenths of them singletons. Sequences were derived from peripheral blood, sampled on day 0 of AZD1222 vaccination. The origin of the receptors is an adult in good health.

This clone was counted once. The gene calls are TRBV12-3 or TRBV12-4 and TRBJ2-3; D uncertain. The CDR3 runs to 13 residues. Trimming pared 5 bases from V and 3 bases from J, leaving 9 bases between. Written as DNA, the CDR3 is TGTGCCAGCAGTCACCGTCGAACAGATACGCAGTATTTT. It translates to CASSHRRTDTQYF.

The chain combines TRBV5-4 with TRBJ1-2; 9 bases fit TRBD1. Germline CDR1 is SGHNT and CDR2 is YYREEE (reference sequence). Trimming removed 7 bases from V and 7 bases from J; junction bases left unmatched: 17. This CDR3 is built from 16 residues. The CDR3 region is CASGQALRDRDVGYTF. Written as DNA, the CDR3 is TGTGCCAGCGGCCAAGCGCTCCGGGACAGGGATGTTGGCTACACCTTC.

J is TRBJ2-7 and V is TRBV27, with D perhaps matching TRBD2 (6 bases). The CDR3 length is 13 residues. Germline V gene sequence: CDR1 MNHEY, CDR2 SMNVEV (reference sequence). The germline V and J ends were trimmed by 5 bases and 4 bases, with 12 bases remaining between them. The CDR3 region is CASSLGRGYEQYF. The CDR3 bases are TGTGCCAGCAGTCTAGGGCGGGGTTACGAGCAGTACTTC.

The rearrangement joins TRBV7-2 to TRBJ2-2, with TRBD1 matching 8 bases. V lost 1 base to trimming and J lost 6 bases; unmatched junction nucleotides: 4. The germline CDR1 and CDR2 sequences are SGHTA and FQGNSA. The CDR3 is 15 amino acids. CDR3 DNA sequence: TGTGCCAGCAGCTTAGACAGGGGGTTCGCCGGGGAGCTGTTTTTT. This gives the protein CASSLDRGFAGELFF.

In its sample, this clone was seen a few times. The V and J genes are TRBV5-6 and TRBJ1-6; TRBD1 matches at 8 bases. The CDR3 sequence is 14 residues long. CDR1 and CDR2 from the germline V gene are SGHDT and YYEEEE. J gave up 4 bases and V 5 bases, and 2 bases lay outside the gene matches. The CDR3 here is CASSRDRYNSPLHF. CDR3 coding DNA: TGTGCCAGCAGTCGGGACAGGTATAATTCACCCCTCCACTTT.

The V gene is TRBV7-8, the J gene TRBJ1-5; D not resolved. Germline loops: CDR1 SGHVS, CDR2 FQNEAQ. This CDR3 comprises 14 residues. Trimming left V 4 bases short and J 3 bases short, with 10 bases between. CDR3: CASSSGSNNQPQHF. In DNA, the CDR3 is TGTGCCAGCAGCTCCGGGTCGAACAATCAGCCCCAGCATTTT.

V is TRBV6-5 and J is TRBJ2-6; D is perhaps TRBD2 (5 bases). This CDR3 comprises 15 residues. Germline V gene lookup returns CDR1 MNHEY and CDR2 SVGAGI. The V end was cut by 2 bases, the J end by 2 bases, with 7 bases between. In DNA form, the CDR3 reads TGTGCCAGCAGTTACGAGACTACTGGGGCCAACGTCCTGACTTTC. Translating gives CASSYETTGANVLTF.

The rearrangement joins TRBV19 to TRBJ2-2, with D possibly being TRBD1 or TRBD2 (6 bases each). Germline CDR1 is LNHDA and CDR2 is SQIVND (reference sequence). The V and J ends lost 7 bases and 4 bases respectively, with 13 bases between them. The CDR3 is made up of 14 amino acids. The CDR3 here is CASKEGGSTGELFF. The CDR3 coding sequence is TGTGCCAGTAAGGAAGGGGGGTCCACCGGGGAGCTGTTTTTT. The variable domain in full, with the rest retrieved from reference TRBV19 and TRBJ2-2, is DGGITQSPKYLFRKEGQNVTLSCEQNLNHDAMYWYRQDPGQGLRLIYYSQIVNDFQKGDIAEGYSVSREKKESFPLTVTSAQKNPTAFYLCASKEGGSTGELFFGEGSRLTVL.

The chain employs TRBV7-9 and TRBJ2-3; 7 nucleotides match TRBD2. The CDR3 sequence is 15 residues long. From germline, CDR1 is SEHNR and CDR2 FQNEAQ (reference sequence). With V trimmed by 5 bases and J by 2 bases, 7 bases remained unmatched. CDR3 region: CASSPSGLNTDTQYF. The DNA of the CDR3 is TGTGCCAGCAGCCCTAGCGGCCTTAACACAGATACGCAGTATTTT.